The next 12 T cell receptor beta chains were all read from a single sample in a study of T cells in localized non-small cell lung cancer. Repertoires were generated with immunoSEQ multiplex PCR, while TCRdb's copy carries only in-frame clones and drops some. The sample has around 15,000 clones, approximately 87% seen once; the top ten hold 27%. The material was peripheral blood mononuclear cells, obtained before any cancer treatment. The source of these receptors is an older male donor with stage II lung adenocarcinoma.

The chain recombines TRBV19 with TRBJ2-1, with D possibly TRBD1 on 6 matching bases. V was clipped by 7 bases and J by 10 bases, with 17 bases between them. The germline gives CDR1 LNHDA, CDR2 SQIVND (reference sequence). The CDR3 extends over 13 amino acids. Here the CDR3 DNA reads TGTGCCAGTACCTCAACAGGGACGGGGGAGCAGTTCTTC. Translation: CASTSTGTGEQFF.

The chain has TRBV5-4 and TRBJ1-2; TRBD1 aligns across 11 bases. V lost 6 bases, J lost 5 bases, and 9 bases stayed unmatched. Germline CDR1 and CDR2: SGHNT and YYREEE (reference sequence). The CDR3 consists of 15 residues. The CDR3 DNA follows: TGTGCCAGCAAACGGACAGGGGGCGCGGAATATGGCTACACCTTC. Amino acid sequence: CASKRTGGAEYGYTF. Combining the CDR3 with reference TRBV5-4 and TRBJ1-2 gives the whole variable domain ETGVTQSPTHLIKTRGQQVTLRCSSQSGHNTVSWYQQALGQGPQFIFQYYREEENGRGNFPPRFSGLQFPNYSSELNVNALELDDSALYLCASKRTGGAEYGYTFGSGTRLTVV.

This clone has only one observation. The chain is built from TRBV9 and TRBJ1-5; possible D gene TRBD1, 6 bases. Germline lookup yields CDR1 SGDLS and CDR2 YYNGEE. The CDR3 is made up of 12 amino acids. Deletions cut 8 bases from V and 9 bases from J, with 15 bases between. CDR3 loop: CASARDIGPQHF. In DNA form, the CDR3 reads TGTGCCAGTGCCCGGGACATAGGGCCCCAGCATTTT.

J is TRBJ2-7 and V is TRBV2; 8 nucleotides agree with TRBD1. The V and J ends lost 5 bases and 2 bases, in that order; junction bases with no gene match: 5. There are 14 residues in the CDR3. Germline V CDR1 and CDR2: SNHLY, FYNNEI. CDR3 sequence reads: CASSRDRITYEQYF. CDR3 in DNA: TGTGCCAGCAGTAGGGACAGGATCACCTACGAGCAGTACTTC.

The J gene is TRBJ1-4, the V gene TRBV4-1; 8 bases fit TRBD1. Germline V gene sequence: CDR1 MGHRA, CDR2 YSYEKL. Losses at the gene ends were 2 bases for V and 4 bases for J; bases not matched to a gene: 6. This CDR3 is built from 16 residues. CDR3 sequence (DNA): TGCGCCAGCAGCCAACCGACGACAGGGGTTAATGAAAAACTGTTTTTT. The encoded protein is CASSQPTTGVNEKLFF.

The V gene is TRBV7-4, the J gene TRBJ2-1; 8 bases line up with TRBD1. CDR3 size: 17 residues. Trimming cost V 4 bases and J 2 bases; bases outside gene matches: 10. Germline V lookup: CDR1 SGHVT, CDR2 SQSDAQ. The CDR3 bases are TGTGCCAGCAGCTCCCGGACAGGGAGTATCACCTACAATGAGCAGTTCTTC. Protein sequence: CASSSRTGSITYNEQFF.

This sequence joins TRBV21-1 and TRBJ1-3; no check of the table's D call, TRBD1, against the DNA was made. TRBV21-1 represents a pseudogene. The CDR3 runs to 17 residues. The CDR3 DNA reads TGTGCCAGCAGCCAAAAGACAGGGAAGACGACTGGAAACACCATATATTTT. Translated: CASSQKTGKTTGNTIYF.

This chain connects TRBV5-5 to TRBJ2-2, with 9 nucleotides matching TRBD2. V dropped 4 bases and J dropped 5; count of bases not matched to a gene: 6. Germline V CDR1 and CDR2: SGHKS, YYEKEE (reference sequence). This CDR3 spans 15 amino acids. Written as DNA, the CDR3 is TGTGCCAGCAGCCTAGAGAGCGGGAGGACCGGGGAGCTGTTTTTT. Translated, it gives CASSLESGRTGELFF.

This chain joins TRBV15 and TRBJ2-7; TRBD2 aligns across 9 bases. The CDR3 loop spans 17 amino acids. Germline V gene sequence: CDR1 LNHNV, CDR2 YYDKDF (reference sequence). V lost 0 bases, J lost 3 bases, and 9 bases stayed unmatched. The CDR3: CATSRDNKRTSVYEQYF. In DNA form, the CDR3 reads TGTGCCACCAGCAGAGATAATAAAAGGACTAGCGTCTACGAGCAGTACTTC.

J is TRBJ1-4 and V is TRBV9, with D possibly being TRBD1 (5 bases). V lost 0 bases and J 7 bases, leaving 13 bases between the germline ends. Germline CDR1 reads SGDLS; CDR2 reads YYNGEE. This CDR3 is 15 amino acids long. This CDR3 is CASSVAEGSGEKLFF. As DNA, the CDR3 is TGTGCCAGCAGCGTAGCGGAGGGGTCGGGTGAAAAACTGTTTTTT.

The V and J genes are TRBV9 and TRBJ2-3; D is uncertain. From germline, CDR1 is SGDLS and CDR2 YYNGEE. The V end lost 0 bases, the J end lost 5 bases, and 7 bases lay between the germline ends. CDR3 length: 13 residues. The CDR3 is CASSVGLGDTQYF. The CDR3, as DNA: TGTGCCAGCAGCGTAGGGTTGGGAGATACGCAGTATTTT. The complete variable domain, with remaining parts taken from reference TRBV9 and TRBJ2-3, reads DSGVTQTPKHLITATGQRVTLRCSPRSGDLSVYWYQQSLDQGLQFLIQYYNGEERAKGNILERFSAQQFPDLHSELNLSSLELGDSALYFCASSVGLGDTQYFGPGTRLTVL.

This rearrangement joins TRBV7-8 to TRBJ1-2; 8 nucleotides line up with TRBD1. V trimming: 5 bases; J trimming: 4 bases; junction bases outside the gene matches: 6. The CDR3 extends over 14 amino acids. Germline CDR1 is SGHVS and CDR2 is FQNEAQ. This CDR3 is CASSPLDRGYGYTF. The CDR3 DNA reads TGTGCCAGCAGCCCCCTCGACAGGGGCTATGGCTACACCTTC.